Shown below are 24 T cell receptor beta chains from a single sample sequenced in a study of cytomegalovirus exposure and HLA in healthy donors. PCR was performed using 60 Vbeta and 13 Jbeta primers. Here immunoSEQ multiplex PCR was the method, and the copy in TCRdb shows in-frame clones only, minus some. This table has around 130,000 clones, 70% to 85% appearing once. The sequencing sample was made of PBMCs. The receptors come from a boy younger than 18 in good health and CMV-seronegative.

This chain connects TRBV6-5 to TRBJ2-4; TRBD1 aligns across 10 bases. The CDR3 length is 14 residues. Germline lookup yields CDR1 MNHEY and CDR2 SVGAGI. Germline trimming cut 4 bases from V and 7 bases from J; bases unmatched to any gene: 4. Here the CDR3 DNA reads TGTGCCAGCAGTTCCGGACAGGGGGGGAACATTCAGTACTTC. Protein sequence: CASSSGQGGNIQYF.

The V gene is TRBV7-8, the J gene TRBJ1-5, with no clear D. This CDR3 is built from 14 residues. Germline CDR1 reads SGHVS; CDR2 reads FQNEAQ. V was trimmed by 0 bases and J by 2 bases, leaving 5 bases between them. The CDR3 DNA sequence: TGTGCCAGCAGCTTAGCCCCGGGCAATCAGCCCCAGCATTTT. It encodes CASSLAPGNQPQHF.

In its sample, this clone was seen once. This chain uses TRBV18 with TRBJ1-1; no reliable D call. Germline assignment: CDR1 KGHSH and CDR2 LQKENI. The length of the CDR3 is 15 residues. V lost 3 bases, J lost 6 bases, and 17 bases lay in between. The CDR3 spells CASSPTVGVAPEAFF. CDR3 in DNA: TGTGCCAGCTCACCCACCGTAGGAGTAGCTCCTGAAGCTTTCTTT.

A few counts support this clone. Here the CDR3 DNA reads TGTGCCTGGGGGAGCGGCGGGGGGGGGAACACCGGGGAGCTGTTTTTT. Amino acids: CAWGSGGGGNTGELFF. This chain links TRBV30 with TRBJ2-2; 9 nucleotides line up with TRBD2. The V gene end was trimmed by 5 bases and the J gene end by 1 base; junction bases not matched to a gene: 8. There are 16 residues in the CDR3. Per the germline V gene, CDR1 is GTSNPN and CDR2 is SVGIG (reference sequence).

This clone has just a few counts. The CDR3 bases are TGTGCCAGCAGCCTAACAGGGAACGAGCAGTACTTC. Translated: CASSLTGNEQYF. This chain links TRBV7-9 with TRBJ2-7; possible D gene TRBD1, 6 bases. The germline V gene encodes CDR1 SEHNR and CDR2 FQNEAQ (reference sequence). Trimming left V 5 bases short and J 5 bases short, with 10 bases between. There are 12 residues in the CDR3.

V and J are TRBV5-6 and TRBJ2-7; possibly TRBD2 for D (6 bases). The V and J ends lost 5 bases and 2 bases respectively, with 17 bases between them. The CDR3 is made up of 15 amino acids. Germline CDR1 is SGHDT and CDR2 is YYEEEE. The CDR3 DNA is TGTGCCAGCAGTCCATCCCCGCGCGGGGCCTACGAGCAGTACTTC. Its protein product is CASSPSPRGAYEQYF.

V gene TRBV14 combines with J gene TRBJ2-2; TRBD2 matches 8 bases. Germline CDR1 and CDR2: SGHDN and FVKESK. There are 16 residues in the CDR3. Losses at the gene ends were 1 base for V and 5 bases for J; bases not matched to a gene: 6. CDR3 nucleotides: TGTGCCAGCAGCCAAGGAGCGGGAGACGGGACCGGGGAGCTGTTTTTT. This gives the protein CASSQGAGDGTGELFF.

V usage is TRBV5-1 and J usage is TRBJ2-5, with TRBD2 matching 10 bases. CDR1 is SGHRS and CDR2 is YFSETQ in the germline V gene. The J segment lost 2 bases and the V segment lost 3 bases, leaving 4 bases of the junction unmatched. The CDR3 has 15 amino acids. CDR3 sequence reads: CASSSTSGAQETQYF. CDR3 sequence (DNA): TGCGCCAGCAGCTCCACTAGCGGGGCTCAAGAGACCCAGTACTTC.

The chain combines TRBV7-6 with TRBJ2-1; D not resolved. Germline CDR1 is SGHVS and CDR2 is FNYEAQ. The V end was cut by 0 bases, the J end by 6 bases, with 6 bases between. This CDR3 spans 13 amino acids. CDR3 region: CASSLAPRNEQFF. As DNA, the CDR3 is TGTGCCAGCAGCTTAGCTCCGCGCAATGAGCAGTTCTTC.

This rearrangement joins TRBV6-6 to TRBJ2-2; TRBD2 might be the D (6 bases). Germline CDR1 and CDR2: MNHNY and SVGAGI (reference sequence). The V end lost 3 bases, the J end lost 8 bases, and 7 bases lay between the germline ends. This CDR3 is built from 12 residues. The CDR3: CASSYGRGELFF. CDR3 coding DNA: TGTGCCAGCAGTTATGGGAGGGGGGAGCTGTTTTTT.

This rearrangement joins TRBV7-8 to TRBJ1-3, with 7 bases that match TRBD1. The CDR3 consists of 19 residues. The germline gives CDR1 SGHVS, CDR2 FQNEAQ. The trim removed 5 bases at V and 0 bases at J, leaving 16 bases unmatched. As DNA, the CDR3 is TGTGCCAGCAGCCGTTTCCCGGGACGTCAGGGGGACTCTGGAAACACCATATATTTT. This encodes CASSRFPGRQGDSGNTIYF.

This clone appeared a single time. This chain connects TRBV2 to TRBJ1-3; D remains unclear. CDR1 is SNHLY and CDR2 is FYNNEI in the germline V gene. Trimming left V 1 base short and J 4 bases short, with 5 bases between. CDR3 length: 13 amino acids. In DNA form, the CDR3 reads TGTGCCAGCAGTGAAGAACAGGGAAACACCATATATTTT. It specifies CASSEEQGNTIYF.

The sample holds one count of this clone. The chain employs TRBV19 and TRBJ2-5, with D uncertain. V dropped 0 bases and J dropped 4 bases, with 18 bases sitting between them. CDR3 length: 17 amino acids. Per germline, CDR1 LNHDA and CDR2 SQIVND (reference sequence). The CDR3 coding sequence is TGTGCCAGTAGTATAGATATGGCGCGCCGAGGTCCAGAGACCCAGTACTTC. It translates to CASSIDMARRGPETQYF.

The chain has TRBV9 and TRBJ2-3; the match to TRBD2 covers 11 bases. Germline CDR1 SGDLS, CDR2 YYNGEE. Trimming removed 0 bases from V and 6 bases from J; junction bases left unmatched: 6. The CDR3 sequence is 16 residues long. In DNA, the CDR3 is TGTGCCAGCAGCGTAGAGGCTAGCGGGGGGCTGGATACGCAGTATTTT. It yields the protein CASSVEASGGLDTQYF. The full variable domain, completed using reference TRBV9 and TRBJ2-3, is DSGVTQTPKHLITATGQRVTLRCSPRSGDLSVYWYQQSLDQGLQFLIQYYNGEERAKGNILERFSAQQFPDLHSELNLSSLELGDSALYFCASSVEASGGLDTQYFGPGTRLTVL.

The V and J genes are TRBV10-2 and TRBJ2-2; 10 positions match TRBD2. CDR1 and CDR2 (germline): WSHSY, SAAADI. The CDR3 has 15 residues. V lost 7 bases and J lost 7; bases outside the gene matches: 9. The CDR3 nucleotides read TGCGCCAGCAAAGAGCGGGAGGGCCGCGGCGGGGAGCTGTTTTTT. It yields the protein CASKEREGRGGELFF.

This clone came up a few times. V usage is TRBV19 and J usage is TRBJ1-1; D not certain. The CDR3 runs 14 residues. The V end lost 3 bases, the J end lost 1 base, and 9 bases lay between the germline ends. Germline lookup yields CDR1 LNHDA and CDR2 SQIVND (reference sequence). The CDR3 nucleotides are TGTGCCAGTAGTATTGAGGCTAAGAACACTGAAGCTTTCTTT. Encoded protein: CASSIEAKNTEAFF.

Details on this clone: This sample also contains other DNA sequences that code for the same CDR3. The rearrangement links TRBV7-7 to TRBJ2-3; 7 nucleotides agree with TRBD1. There are 14 residues in the CDR3. Trimming at V came to 1 base and at J to 4 bases, leaving 2 bases not matched to a gene. Germline V gene lookup returns CDR1 SSHAT and CDR2 FNYEAQ (reference sequence). The CDR3 DNA sequence: TGTGCCAGCAGCTTAGGGCAGGGGGCAGATACGCAGTATTTT. Residues: CASSLGQGADTQYF.

The chain carries TRBV6-5 and TRBJ2-3, with 9 nucleotides matching TRBD2. Germline V gene sequence: CDR1 MNHEY, CDR2 SVGAGI. The trim removed 5 bases at V and 4 bases at J, leaving 4 bases unmatched. The CDR3 runs 14 residues. The CDR3 sequence: CASSPRLAADTQYF. CDR3 bases: TGTGCCAGCAGTCCGCGACTAGCGGCAGATACGCAGTATTTT.

The V and J genes are TRBV5-6 and TRBJ2-7, with 7 bases aligning to TRBD1. V was clipped by 1 base and J by 1 base; unmatched bases: 8. The CDR3 is 16 residues long. CDR1 and CDR2 from the germline V gene are SGHDT and YYEEEE. The CDR3 is CASSLTTGTASYEQYF. CDR3 nucleotides: TGTGCCAGCAGCTTGACGACGGGGACAGCTTCCTACGAGCAGTACTTC.

The CDR3 DNA sequence: TGTGCCAGCAGCAGCGGTTTCGGAGGATTGGGCGAGCAGTACTTC. Residues: CASSSGFGGLGEQYF. V is TRBV13 and J is TRBJ2-7; tentatively, D is TRBD2 (5 bases). CDR3 length: 15 residues. Germline lookup yields CDR1 PRHDT and CDR2 FYEKMQ (reference sequence). Trimming took 5 bases from V and 6 from J, leaving 20 bases between them.

This sequence joins TRBV5-1 and TRBJ2-5; 7 bases map to TRBD1. Losses at the gene ends were 2 bases for V and 11 bases for J; bases not matched to a gene: 6. This CDR3 contains 12 residues. Per germline, CDR1 SGHRS and CDR2 YFSETQ. CDR3 residues: CASSFDRERQYF. The DNA of the CDR3 is TGCGCCAGCAGCTTTGACAGGGAAAGGCAGTACTTC.

The V and J genes are TRBV29-1 and TRBJ1-2; 8 nucleotides match TRBD1. V was pared by 5 bases and J by 12 bases, with 8 bases of the junction left unmatched. The CDR3 is 11 amino acids. Germline V gene sequence: CDR1 SQVTM, CDR2 ANQGSEA. The DNA of the CDR3 is TGCAGCGTTCGGGCAGGGGGCGCACACACCTTC. Its protein product is CSVRAGGAHTF.

This clone was found a few times. CDR3 protein: CASSLDAGGSYEQYF. The CDR3 DNA sequence: TGTGCCAGCAGCTTGGATGCAGGGGGCTCCTACGAGCAGTACTTC. The V call is TRBV5-6, the J call TRBJ2-7; 7 nucleotides align to TRBD1. The germline gives CDR1 SGHDT, CDR2 YYEEEE. V lost 0 bases, J lost 0 bases, and 3 bases stayed unmatched. The CDR3 is 15 residues long. The complete variable domain, with remaining parts taken from reference TRBV5-6 and TRBJ2-7, reads DAGVTQSPTHLIKTRGQQVTLRCSPKSGHDTVSWYQQALGQGPQFIFQYYEEEERQRGNFPDRFSGHQFPNYSSELNVNALLLGDSALYLCASSLDAGGSYEQYFGPGTRLTVT.

The sample holds one count of this clone. This chain links TRBV13 with TRBJ2-7; possible D gene TRBD1, 6 bases. CDR1 PRHDT and CDR2 FYEKMQ come from the germline V gene (reference sequence). This CDR3 is built from 14 residues. V was pared by 0 bases and J by 1 base, with 7 bases between. DNA of the CDR3: TGTGCCAGCAGCTTAGGTAGGGGGTCCTACGAGCAGTACTTC. It codes for CASSLGRGSYEQYF.